Listed below are T cell receptor beta chains from one sample, sequenced in a study of shared clonotypes between healthy human individuals. Profiling relied on immunoSEQ multiplex PCR, and the TCRdb table lists in-frame clones only, not all of them. The sample includes under 600,000 clones, 98% of them seen just once. Sequencing used naive CD8+ T cells sorted from blood. Receptors originate from a man aged 30 to 39 in good health. CDR3s leave out the opening cysteine and the closing phenylalanine or tryptophan. The order of the fields is D gene, V gene, clone size, CDR3 protein. The D gene is left open where the match is weak. Size is stated for part of the rows, as once, few or many counts, or as a class when the clone is expanded.

>TRBD2|TRBV7-9|once
ASSSEERREIYEQY
>TRBD2|TRBV4-1|-
ASSPSSGSPETQY
>TRBD2|TRBV2|-
ASSEAGLGSYNEQF
>TRBD2|TRBV5-1|-
ASSLAARLAGSSYEQY
>-|TRBV5-4|-
ASSLAPGTSSYEQY
>TRBD2|TRBV11-2|once
ASSFRGRDNEQF
>TRBD2|TRBV19|-
ASKREAYQETQY
>-|TRBV11-2|-
ASSFQGTYEQY
>TRBD2|TRBV7-2|-
ASSSPLAEGQF
>TRBD2|TRBV28|-
ASSRPIRTSGKGDEQF
>-|TRBV7-9|-
ASSPASQRPTYEQY
>TRBD2|TRBV11-3|-
ASSSRTSGDNEQF
>-|TRBV15|-
ATSGGGANVLT
>-|TRBV27|-
ASSLAPITHNEQF
>TRBD2|TRBV6-5|-
ASKGGRRNEQF
>TRBD2|TRBV18|once
ASSLGTINEQF
>-|TRBV6-1|-
ASSGYGWETQY
>-|TRBV9|-
ASSVDGEDEQY
>TRBD1|TRBV9|-
ASSPRTGTNEKLF
>-|TRBV7-9|-
ASSPGGWQY
>TRBD2|TRBV6-5|-
ASSYAGGPGEQF
>-|TRBV15|-
ATSLGTHLENQPQH
>TRBD1|TRBV5-1|-
ASSRVRQGYNEQF
>-|TRBV29-1|-
SVFTGQRHYEQY
>TRBD2|TRBV10-1|once
ASSKTSGGSYEQY
>TRBD1|TRBV28|-
ASSPVGRGLGYGYT
>-|TRBV2|-
ACLPLKGGIEETQY
>-|TRBV7-2|-
ASSLGAAYYGSGYT
>-|TRBV6-5|-
ASVRSGDYNEQF
>TRBD2|TRBV29-1|-
SVEVSGTNTGELF
>TRBD2|TRBV11-3|-
ASSFKAGGHEQF
>-|TRBV4-3|-
ASSQSRLGTEAF
>-|TRBV7-9|once
ASSSSRLSSTDTQY
>TRBD1|TRBV27|-
ASSITDRGDGYT
>-|TRBV9|-
ASSVARYTDTQY
>-|TRBV7-9|-
ASEGGLAEAF
>-|TRBV27|-
ASSALGGETQY
>-|TRBV11-3|-
ASSAIASRQSRANVLT
>-|TRBV2|-
ASTLAVDTQY
>-|TRBV6-4|-
ASSGDNTGELF
>TRBD1|TRBV5-1|-
ASSLMSRGQGRTGELF
>TRBD1|TRBV19|-
ASSPGQGRTDTQY